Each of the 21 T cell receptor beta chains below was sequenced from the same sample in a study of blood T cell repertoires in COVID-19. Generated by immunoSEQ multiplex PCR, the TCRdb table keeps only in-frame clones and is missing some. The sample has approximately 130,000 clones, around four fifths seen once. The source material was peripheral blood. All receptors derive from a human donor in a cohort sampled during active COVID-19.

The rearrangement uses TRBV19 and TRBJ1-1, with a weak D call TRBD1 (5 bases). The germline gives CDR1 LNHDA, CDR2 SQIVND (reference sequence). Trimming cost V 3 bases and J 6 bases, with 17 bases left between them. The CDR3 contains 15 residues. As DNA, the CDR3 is TGTGCCAGTAGTATGGCCCCGCAGGGAGGTTCTGAAGCTTTCTTT. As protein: CASSMAPQGGSEAFF.

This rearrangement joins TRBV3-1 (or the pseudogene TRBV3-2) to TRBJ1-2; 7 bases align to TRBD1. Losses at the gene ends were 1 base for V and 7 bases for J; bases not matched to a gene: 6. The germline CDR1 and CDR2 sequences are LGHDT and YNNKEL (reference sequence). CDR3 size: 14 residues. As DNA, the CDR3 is TGTGCCAGCAGCCAAGGTCCTCAGGGGGTTGGCTACACCTTC. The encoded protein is CASSQGPQGVGYTF.

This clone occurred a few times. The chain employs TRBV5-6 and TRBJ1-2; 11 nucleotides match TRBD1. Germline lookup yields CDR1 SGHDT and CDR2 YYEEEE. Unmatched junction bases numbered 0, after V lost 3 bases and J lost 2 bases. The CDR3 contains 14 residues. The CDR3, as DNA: TGTGCCAGCAGCTGGGACAGGGGGAACTATGGCTACACCTTC. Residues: CASSWDRGNYGYTF.

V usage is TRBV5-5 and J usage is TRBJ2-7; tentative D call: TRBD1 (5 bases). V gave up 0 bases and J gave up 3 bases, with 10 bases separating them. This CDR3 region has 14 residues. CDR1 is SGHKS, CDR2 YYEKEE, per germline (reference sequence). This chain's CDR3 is CASSLGSGNYEQYF. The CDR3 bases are TGTGCCAGCAGCTTGGGGTCAGGGAACTACGAGCAGTACTTC.

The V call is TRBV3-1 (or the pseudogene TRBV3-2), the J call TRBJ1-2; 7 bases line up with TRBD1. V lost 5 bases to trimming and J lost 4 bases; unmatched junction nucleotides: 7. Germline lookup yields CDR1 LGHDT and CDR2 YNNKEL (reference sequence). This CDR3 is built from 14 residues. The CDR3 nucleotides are TGTGCCAGCAGCGAGACGGCAGGGGGCTATGGCTACACCTTC. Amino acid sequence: CASSETAGGYGYTF.

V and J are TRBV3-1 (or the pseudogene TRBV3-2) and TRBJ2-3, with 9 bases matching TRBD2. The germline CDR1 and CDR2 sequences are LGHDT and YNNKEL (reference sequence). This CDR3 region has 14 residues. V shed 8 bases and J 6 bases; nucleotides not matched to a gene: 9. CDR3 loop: CASFDSGGADTQYF. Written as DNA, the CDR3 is TGTGCCAGCTTCGATAGCGGGGGCGCTGATACGCAGTATTTT.

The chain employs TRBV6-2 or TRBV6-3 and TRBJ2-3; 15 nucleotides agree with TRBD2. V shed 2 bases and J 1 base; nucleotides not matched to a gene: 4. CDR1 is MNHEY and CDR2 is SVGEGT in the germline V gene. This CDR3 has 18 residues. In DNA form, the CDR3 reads TGTGCCAGCAGTTACCGTGGGACTAGCGGGGGGCGCACAGATACGCAGTATTTT. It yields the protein CASSYRGTSGGRTDTQYF.

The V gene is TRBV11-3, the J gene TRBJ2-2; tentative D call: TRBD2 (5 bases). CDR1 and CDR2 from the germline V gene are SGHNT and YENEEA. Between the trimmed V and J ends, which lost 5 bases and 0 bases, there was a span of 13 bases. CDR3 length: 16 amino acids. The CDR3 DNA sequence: TGTGCCAGCAGCCGTGGACTGGGGACGAACACCGGGGAGCTGTTTTTT. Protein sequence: CASSRGLGTNTGELFF.

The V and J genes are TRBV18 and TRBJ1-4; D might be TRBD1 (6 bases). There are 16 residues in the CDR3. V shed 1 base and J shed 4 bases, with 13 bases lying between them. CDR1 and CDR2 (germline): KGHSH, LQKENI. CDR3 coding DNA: TGTGCCAGCTCACCACGTGGGGGCATTGGTAATGAAAAACTGTTTTTT. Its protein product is CASSPRGGIGNEKLFF.

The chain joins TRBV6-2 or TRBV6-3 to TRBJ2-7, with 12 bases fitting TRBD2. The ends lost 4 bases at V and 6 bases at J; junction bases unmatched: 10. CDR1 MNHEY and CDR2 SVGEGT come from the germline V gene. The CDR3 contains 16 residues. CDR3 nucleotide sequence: TGTGCCAGCAGTTCGGGACTAGCGGGCCCTCCGGGCGAGCAGTACTTC. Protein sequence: CASSSGLAGPPGEQYF.

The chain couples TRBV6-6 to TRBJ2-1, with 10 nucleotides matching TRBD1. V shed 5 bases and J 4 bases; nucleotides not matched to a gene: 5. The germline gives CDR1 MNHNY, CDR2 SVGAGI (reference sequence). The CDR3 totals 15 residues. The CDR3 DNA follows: TGTGCCAGCAGTAAAGGACAGGGGGGTTACAATGAGCAGTTCTTC. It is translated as CASSKGQGGYNEQFF.

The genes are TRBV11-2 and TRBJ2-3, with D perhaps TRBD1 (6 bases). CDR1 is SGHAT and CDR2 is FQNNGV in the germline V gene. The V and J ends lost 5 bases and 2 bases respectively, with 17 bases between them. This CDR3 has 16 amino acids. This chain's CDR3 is CASSIDPGQNTDTQYF. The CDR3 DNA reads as TGTGCCAGCAGCATCGACCCCGGACAGAACACAGATACGCAGTATTTT.

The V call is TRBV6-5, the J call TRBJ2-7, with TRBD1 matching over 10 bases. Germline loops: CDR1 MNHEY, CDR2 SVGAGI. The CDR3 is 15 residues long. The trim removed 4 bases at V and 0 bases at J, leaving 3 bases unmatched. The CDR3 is CASSSGQGSSYEQYF. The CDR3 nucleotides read TGTGCCAGCAGTTCGGGACAGGGGAGCTCCTACGAGCAGTACTTC.

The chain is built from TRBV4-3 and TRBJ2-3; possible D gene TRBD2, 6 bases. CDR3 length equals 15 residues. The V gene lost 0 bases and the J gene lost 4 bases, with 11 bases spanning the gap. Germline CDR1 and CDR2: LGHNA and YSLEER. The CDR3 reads CASSQELAKSDTQYF. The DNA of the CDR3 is TGCGCCAGCAGCCAAGAGCTAGCGAAGTCAGATACGCAGTATTTT.

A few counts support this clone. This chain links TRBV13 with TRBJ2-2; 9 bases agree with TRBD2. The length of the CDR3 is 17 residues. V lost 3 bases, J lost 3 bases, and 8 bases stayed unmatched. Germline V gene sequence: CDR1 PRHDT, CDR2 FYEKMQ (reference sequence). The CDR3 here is CASSLVSGGSYTGELFF. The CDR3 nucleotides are TGTGCCAGCAGCTTGGTTAGCGGGGGCTCGTACACCGGGGAGCTGTTTTTT.

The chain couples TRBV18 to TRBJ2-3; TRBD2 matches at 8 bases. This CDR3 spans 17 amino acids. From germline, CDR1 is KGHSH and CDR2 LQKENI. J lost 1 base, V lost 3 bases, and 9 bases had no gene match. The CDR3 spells CASSPPGRGLGTDTQYF. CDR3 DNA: TGTGCCAGCTCACCCCCCGGCAGGGGACTAGGCACAGATACGCAGTATTTT.

The CDR3 nucleotides read TGCGCCAGCAGCTACGGGGGTATTTACGAGCAGTACTTC. Amino acids: CASSYGGIYEQYF. The V and J genes are TRBV5-1 and TRBJ2-7, with D tentatively TRBD2 (6 bases). The CDR3 consists of 13 residues. The V and J ends lost 3 bases and 4 bases respectively, with 11 bases between them. Germline values: CDR1 SGHRS, CDR2 YFSETQ. The whole variable domain, remainder taken from reference TRBV5-1 and TRBJ2-7, is KAGVTQTPRYLIKTRGQQVTLSCSPISGHRSVSWYQQTPGQGLQFLFEYFSETQRNKGNFPGRFSGRQFSNSRSEMNVSTLELGDSALYLCASSYGGIYEQYFGPGTRLTVT.

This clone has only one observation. The CDR3 region has the DNA TGCGCCAGCAGCTTGCCTAGCGGAGAGACCCAGTACTTC. This encodes CASSLPSGETQYF. The chain joins TRBV5-1 to TRBJ2-5, with 7 bases identical to TRBD2. The length of the CDR3 is 13 residues. Trimming removed 1 base from V and 4 bases from J; junction bases left unmatched: 1. In germline, CDR1 is SGHRS, CDR2 YFSETQ.

The CDR3 DNA is TGCAGCGTTGGACAGAACACTGAAGCTTTCTTT. Amino acids: CSVGQNTEAFF. The genes are TRBV29-1 and TRBJ1-1, with D unresolved. CDR1 and CDR2 from the germline V gene are SQVTM and ANQGSEA. V lost 4 bases and J 1 base, leaving 4 bases between the germline ends. The CDR3 totals 11 residues.

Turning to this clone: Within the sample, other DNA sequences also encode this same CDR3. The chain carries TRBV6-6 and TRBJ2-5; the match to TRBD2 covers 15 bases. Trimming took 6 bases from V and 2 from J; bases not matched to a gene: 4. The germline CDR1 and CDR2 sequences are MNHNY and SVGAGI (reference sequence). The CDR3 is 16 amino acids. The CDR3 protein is CASSLGLAGGQETQYF. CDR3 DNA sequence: TGTGCCAGCAGCCTGGGACTAGCGGGGGGACAAGAGACCCAGTACTTC.

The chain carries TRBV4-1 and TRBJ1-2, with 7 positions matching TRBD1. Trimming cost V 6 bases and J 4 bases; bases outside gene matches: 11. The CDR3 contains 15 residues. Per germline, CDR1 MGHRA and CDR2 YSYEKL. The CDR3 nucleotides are TGCGCCAGCAGACCTACGAGACAGGGAGTCTATGGCTACACCTTC. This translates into CASRPTRQGVYGYTF.